This TCR beta chain was captured in a study of cytomegalovirus exposure and HLA in healthy donors. Study-wide results and limits: Earlier analysis yielded a pattern in which most TCR beta V segments were productive about 87% or about 30% of the time. When analyzed later, a missense DCLRE1C variant was found to be linked to TCR beta V- and J-gene trimming.

Turning to this clone: Its antigen is unknown.

Vbeta (60) and Jbeta (13) primers were used in the PCR. Assay used: immunoSEQ multiplex PCR; TCRdb lists only in-frame clones, some missing. Found here are roughly 160,000 clones, 65% to 85% of them singletons; the top ten hold roughly 7.5%. The source material was PBMCs. The TCR originated in a woman under 40 in good health and CMV-seropositive.

The CDR3 reads CASRQNHEQYF. CDR3 nucleotides: TGTGCCAGCCGTCAGAACCACGAGCAGTACTTC. The genes are TRBV6-5 and TRBJ2-7; no definite D call. The CDR3 runs to 11 residues. Germline assignment: CDR1 MNHEY and CDR2 SVGAGI. V gave up 8 bases and J gave up 5 bases, with 10 bases separating them.